The present entry profiles one TCR beta chain with its context. These data are taken from a study of blood T cell repertoires in COVID-19. Trimming took 4 bases from V and 9 from J, leaving 19 bases between them. The germline CDR1 and CDR2 sequences are WNHNN and SYGVQD (reference sequence). CDR3 length: 16 amino acids. Sequenced by immunoSEQ multiplex PCR; TCRdb stores in-frame clones only, minus some. The sample has about 320,000 clones; around 90% are singletons. J is TRBJ1-6 and V is TRBV10-1; D may be TRBD1 (6 bases). The TCR sequence derives from a man in his sixties who had recovered from COVID-19. The specimen sequenced was PBMCs or T cells enriched from blood (not recorded which). CDR3 sequence: CASSGPGERGSSPLHF. The DNA of the CDR3 is TGCGCCAGCAGTGGGCCCGGGGAAAGGGGGAGTTCACCCCTCCACTTT.